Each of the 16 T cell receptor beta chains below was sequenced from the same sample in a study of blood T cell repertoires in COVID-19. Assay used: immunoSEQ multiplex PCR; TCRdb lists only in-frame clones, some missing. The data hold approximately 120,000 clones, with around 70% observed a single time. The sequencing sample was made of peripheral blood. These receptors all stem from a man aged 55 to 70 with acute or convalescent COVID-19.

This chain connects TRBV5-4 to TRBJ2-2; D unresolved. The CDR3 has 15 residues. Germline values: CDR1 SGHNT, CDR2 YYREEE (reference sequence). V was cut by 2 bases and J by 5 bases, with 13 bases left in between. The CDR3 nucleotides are TGTGCCAGCAGCTTCGGTCGGTCACAGACCGGGGAGCTGTTTTTT. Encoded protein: CASSFGRSQTGELFF.

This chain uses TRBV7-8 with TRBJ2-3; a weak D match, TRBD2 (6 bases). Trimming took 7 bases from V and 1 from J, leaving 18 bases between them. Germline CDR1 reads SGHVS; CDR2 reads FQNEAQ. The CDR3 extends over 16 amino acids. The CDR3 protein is CASNSLATRGTDTQYF. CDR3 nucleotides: TGTGCCAGCAACAGCCTAGCGACTAGGGGCACAGATACGCAGTATTTT.

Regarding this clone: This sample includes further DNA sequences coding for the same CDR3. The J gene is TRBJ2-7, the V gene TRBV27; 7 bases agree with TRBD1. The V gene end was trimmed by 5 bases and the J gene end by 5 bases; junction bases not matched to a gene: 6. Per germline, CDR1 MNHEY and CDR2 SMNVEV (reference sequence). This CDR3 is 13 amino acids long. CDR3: CASSLSRGHEQYF. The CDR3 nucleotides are TGTGCCAGCAGTCTGTCAAGGGGGCACGAGCAGTACTTC.

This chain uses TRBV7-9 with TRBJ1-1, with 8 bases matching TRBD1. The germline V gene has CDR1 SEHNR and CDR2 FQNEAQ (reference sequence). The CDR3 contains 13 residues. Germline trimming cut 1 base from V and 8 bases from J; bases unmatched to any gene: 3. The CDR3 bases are TGTGCCAGCAGCTTAGAAAGGGACAGGGAAGCTTTCTTT. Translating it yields CASSLERDREAFF.

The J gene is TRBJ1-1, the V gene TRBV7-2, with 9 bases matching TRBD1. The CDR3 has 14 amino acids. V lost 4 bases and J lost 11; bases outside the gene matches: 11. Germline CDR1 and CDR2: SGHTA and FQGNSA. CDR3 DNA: TGTGCCAGCAGCTATAGACAGGGGGAAGGGGGGGCTTTCTTT. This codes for CASSYRQGEGGAFF.

DNA for the CDR3: TGTGCCAGCAGCTTGTCACAGGGAGTTAATGAAAAACTGTTTTTT. Translated, it gives CASSLSQGVNEKLFF. The rearrangement joins TRBV7-8 to TRBJ1-4, with D possibly being TRBD1 (6 bases). The CDR3 loop spans 15 amino acids. V lost 3 bases and J lost 4, with 12 bases in between. CDR1 is SGHVS, CDR2 FQNEAQ, per germline.

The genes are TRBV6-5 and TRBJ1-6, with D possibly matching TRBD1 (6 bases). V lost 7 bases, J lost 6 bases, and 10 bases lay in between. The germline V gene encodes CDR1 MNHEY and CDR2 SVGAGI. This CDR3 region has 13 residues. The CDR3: CASNRDLNSPLHF. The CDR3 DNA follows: TGTGCCAGCAACAGGGACCTTAATTCACCCCTCCACTTT.

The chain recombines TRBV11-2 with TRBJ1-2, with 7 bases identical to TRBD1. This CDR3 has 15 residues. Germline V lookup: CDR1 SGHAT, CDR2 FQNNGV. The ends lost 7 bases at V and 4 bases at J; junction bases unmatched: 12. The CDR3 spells CASTFNRGTVYGYTF. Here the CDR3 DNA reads TGTGCCAGCACCTTCAACAGGGGAACGGTCTATGGCTACACCTTC.

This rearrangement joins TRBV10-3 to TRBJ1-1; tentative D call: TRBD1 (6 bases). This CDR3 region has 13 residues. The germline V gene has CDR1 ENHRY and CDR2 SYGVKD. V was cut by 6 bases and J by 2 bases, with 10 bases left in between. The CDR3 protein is CAIRNRDNTEAFF. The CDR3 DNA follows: TGTGCCATCAGAAACAGGGATAACACTGAAGCTTTCTTT.

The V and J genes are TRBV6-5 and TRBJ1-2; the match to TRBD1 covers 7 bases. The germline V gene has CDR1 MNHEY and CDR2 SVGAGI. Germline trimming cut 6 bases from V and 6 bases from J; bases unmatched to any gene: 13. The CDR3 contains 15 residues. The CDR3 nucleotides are TGTGCCAGCAGCCGTCTGACAGGGAATAATGATGGCTACACCTTC. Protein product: CASSRLTGNNDGYTF.

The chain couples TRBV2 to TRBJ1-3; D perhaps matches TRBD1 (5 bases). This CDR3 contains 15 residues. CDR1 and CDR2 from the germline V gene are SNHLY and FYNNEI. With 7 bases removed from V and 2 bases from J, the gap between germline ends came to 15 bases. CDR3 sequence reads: CASKDNGAAGNTIYF. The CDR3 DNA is TGTGCCAGCAAAGACAATGGGGCAGCTGGAAACACCATATATTTT.

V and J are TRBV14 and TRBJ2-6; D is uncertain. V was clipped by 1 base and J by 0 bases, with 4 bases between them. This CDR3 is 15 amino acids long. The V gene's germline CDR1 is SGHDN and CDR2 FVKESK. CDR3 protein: CASSQARSGANVLTF. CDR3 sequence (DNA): TGTGCCAGCAGCCAAGCCCGCTCTGGGGCCAACGTCCTGACTTTC.

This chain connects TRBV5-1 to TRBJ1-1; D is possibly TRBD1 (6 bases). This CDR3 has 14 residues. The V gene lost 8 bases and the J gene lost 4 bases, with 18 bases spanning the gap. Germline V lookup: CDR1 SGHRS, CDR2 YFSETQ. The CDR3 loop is CASSQGTYVTEAFF. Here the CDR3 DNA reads TGCGCCAGTTCACAGGGAACATACGTCACTGAAGCTTTCTTT.

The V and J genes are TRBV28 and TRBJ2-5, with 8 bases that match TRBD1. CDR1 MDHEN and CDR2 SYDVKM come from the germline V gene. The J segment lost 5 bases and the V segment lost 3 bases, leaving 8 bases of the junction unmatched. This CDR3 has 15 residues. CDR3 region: CASSFGGQGGETQYF. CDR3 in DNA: TGTGCCAGCAGTTTTGGTGGACAGGGCGGCGAGACCCAGTACTTC.

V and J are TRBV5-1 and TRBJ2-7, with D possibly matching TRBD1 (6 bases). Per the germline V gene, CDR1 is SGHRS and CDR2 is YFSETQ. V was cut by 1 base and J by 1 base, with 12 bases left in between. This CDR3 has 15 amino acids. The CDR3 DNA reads TGCGCCAGCAGCTTGACAGGGTATCCTTCCTACGAGCAGTACTTC. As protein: CASSLTGYPSYEQYF.

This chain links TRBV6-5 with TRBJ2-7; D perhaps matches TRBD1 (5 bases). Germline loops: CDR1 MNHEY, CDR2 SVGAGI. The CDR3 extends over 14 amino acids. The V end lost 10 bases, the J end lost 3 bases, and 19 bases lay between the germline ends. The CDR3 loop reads CATEGQAGLYEQYF. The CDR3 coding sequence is TGTGCCACCGAAGGCCAGGCAGGGCTCTACGAGCAGTACTTC.